This T cell receptor beta chain was recovered during a study of blood T cell repertoires in COVID-19. Study background: Researchers got acute and convalescent COVID-19 samples from the United States, Italy and Spain.

In the authors' workflow: Estimates of nucleated cell counts were drawn from the amplification of reference gene primers. Method: immunoSEQ multiplex PCR; TCRdb's copy keeps in-frame clones and lacks some. That table supplies the V and J calls and clone size; D and trimming were determined from the DNA. The repertoire includes some 490,000 clones, 70% to 90% of them detected once, and approximately 2.9% sits in the top ten. The CDR3 has 15 residues. V shed 3 bases and J shed 4 bases, with 12 bases lying between them. Germline V gene lookup returns CDR1 SGHVS and CDR2 FNYEAQ. Sequencing input: peripheral blood. The chain is built from TRBV7-6 and TRBJ1-4; D possibly corresponds to TRBD1 (6 bases). The receptor comes from a human donor in a cohort sampled during active COVID-19. This CDR3 reads CASSFTGQYNEKLFF. DNA for the CDR3: TGTGCCAGCAGCTTCACTGGACAGTATAATGAAAAACTGTTTTTT.